The sequence of this TCR beta chain was determined in a study of blood T cells in healthy people across ages. For the second PCR, which ran for 7 to 11 cycles, a sample-barcoded 5' primer and a J-beta primer mix were used. Individual samples furnished no less than 3 million CDR3-containing paired-end reads apiece. TCRdb used MiXCR to reprocess the 5' RACE reads, holding one entry per CDR3 protein. The data contain around 500,000 distinct CDR3 sequences, 27% of them seen just once; the ten biggest clones take up 3% to 4.5%. Each sample gave at least 6 million isolated PBMCs. V was clipped by 0 bases and J by 8 bases; unmatched bases: 8. Germline V lookup: CDR1 MNHEY, CDR2 SVGAGI. This CDR3 region has 15 residues. Another study also made use of these data, one on T cells of mothers and their children.

The TCR comes from a boy younger than 10 in good health. Sequenced material: blood. The chain joins TRBV6-5 to TRBJ1-2; 8 positions match TRBD1. The CDR3 DNA follows: TGTGCCAGCAGTTACTCACGGACAGGGTATCTCGGCTACACCTTC. Translated: CASSYSRTGYLGYTF.